The entry below describes one T cell receptor (beta chain). Its specificity is not known. One junction end disagrees with the germline gene, perhaps due to a read error. Germline V lookup: CDR1 SGHRS, CDR2 YFSETQ. The CDR3 extends over 16 amino acids. The data belong to a study of tumor-infiltrating lymphocytes in primary liver carcinoma. As for the study in general: Sample counts of productive TCRbeta reads spanned roughly 3.5 to 7.13 million; these counts were similar across tissue types. The study, taken as a whole, reports: Against blood, tumors held a significantly higher top-250-clone fraction (p = 0.039).

cDNA specific to TCR beta was made from 500 ng of total RNA, with a constant-region primer employed for priming. Three nested multiplex PCR rounds, a slightly modified ARM-PCR method, built the TCR beta libraries. Researchers ran the first two PCR rounds for roughly 11 cycles each with TRBV1-TRBV30 forward primers and a C-beta reverse primer. TCRdb independently ran MiXCR on the multiplex PCR reads; one entry per CDR3 protein. The sample consists of about 190,000 distinct CDR3 sequences, approximately 80% of them appearing once. Starting material for RNA and DNA co-extraction consisted of about 17-34 mg of unsorted bulk tissue.

This sequence originates from a man aged 40-49 years with primary liver carcinoma and hepatitis B virus infection. Sequenced input: tumor tissue from primary liver carcinoma. V gene TRBV5-1 combines with J gene TRBJ1-3, with D uncertain. CDR3 sequence: CVSSLDGQNPGNTIYF. The CDR3 nucleotides are TGCGTCAGTAGCTTGGACGGGCAGAACCCTGGAAACACTATATATTTT. Filled out from reference TRBV5-1 and TRBJ1-3, the complete variable domain reads KAGVTQTPRYLIKTRGQQVTLSCSPISGHRSVSWYQQTPGQGLQFLFEYFSETQRNKGNFPGRFSGRQFSNSRSEMNVSTLELGDSALYLCVSSLDGQNPGNTIYFGEGSWLTVV.